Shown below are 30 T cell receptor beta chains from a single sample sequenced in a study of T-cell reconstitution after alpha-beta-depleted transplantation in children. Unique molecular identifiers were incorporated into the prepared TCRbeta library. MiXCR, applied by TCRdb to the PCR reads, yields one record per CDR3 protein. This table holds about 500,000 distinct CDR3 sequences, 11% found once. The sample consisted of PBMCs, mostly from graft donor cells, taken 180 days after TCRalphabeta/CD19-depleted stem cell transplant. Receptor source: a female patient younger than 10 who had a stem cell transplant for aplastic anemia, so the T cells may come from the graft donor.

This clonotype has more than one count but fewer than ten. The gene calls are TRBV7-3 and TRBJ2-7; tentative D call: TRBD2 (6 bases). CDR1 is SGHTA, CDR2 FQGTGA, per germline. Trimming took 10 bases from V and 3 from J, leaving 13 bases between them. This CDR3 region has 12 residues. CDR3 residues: CATRVGGYEQYF. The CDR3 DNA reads TGTGCCACCCGGGTGGGAGGCTACGAGCAGTACTTC. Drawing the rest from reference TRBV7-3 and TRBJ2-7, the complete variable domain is GAGVSQTPSNKVTEKGKYVELRCDPISGHTALYWYRQSLGQGPEFLIYFQGTGAADDSGLPNDRFFAVRPEGSVSTLKIQRTERGDSAVYLCATRVGGYEQYFGPGTRLTVT.

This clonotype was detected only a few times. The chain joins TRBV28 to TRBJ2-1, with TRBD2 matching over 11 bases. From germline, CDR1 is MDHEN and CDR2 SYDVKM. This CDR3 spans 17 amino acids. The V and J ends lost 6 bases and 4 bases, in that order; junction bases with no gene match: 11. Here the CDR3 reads CASRNHPGTSGYNEQFF. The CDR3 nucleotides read TGTGCCAGCAGAAATCATCCCGGGACTAGCGGTTACAATGAGCAGTTCTTC.

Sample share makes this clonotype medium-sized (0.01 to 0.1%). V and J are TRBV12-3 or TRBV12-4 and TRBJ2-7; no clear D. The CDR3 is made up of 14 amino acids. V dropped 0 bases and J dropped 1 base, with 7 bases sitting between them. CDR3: CASSLAGPSYEQYV. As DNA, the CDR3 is TGTGCCAGCAGTTTAGCGGGCCCGTCCTACGAGCAGTACGTC.

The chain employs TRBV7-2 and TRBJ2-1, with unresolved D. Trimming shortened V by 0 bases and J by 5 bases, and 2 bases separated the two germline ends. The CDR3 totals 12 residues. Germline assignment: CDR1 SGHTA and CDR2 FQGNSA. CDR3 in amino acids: CASSLADNEQFF. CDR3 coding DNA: TGTGCCAGCAGCTTAGCAGACAATGAGCAGTTCTTC.

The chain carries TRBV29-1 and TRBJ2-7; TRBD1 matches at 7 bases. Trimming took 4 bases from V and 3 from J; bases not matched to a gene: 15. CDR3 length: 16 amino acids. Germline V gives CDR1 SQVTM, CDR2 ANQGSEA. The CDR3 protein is CSVVVFVGQANYEQYF. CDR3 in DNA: TGCAGCGTTGTGGTTTTTGTCGGACAGGCAAACTACGAGCAGTACTTC.

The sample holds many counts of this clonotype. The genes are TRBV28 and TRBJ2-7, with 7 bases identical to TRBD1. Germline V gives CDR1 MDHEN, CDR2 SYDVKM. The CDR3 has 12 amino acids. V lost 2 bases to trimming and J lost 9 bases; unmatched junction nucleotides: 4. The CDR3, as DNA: TGTGCCAGCAGTTTACTAACAGGGGCGCAGTACTTC. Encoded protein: CASSLLTGAQYF.

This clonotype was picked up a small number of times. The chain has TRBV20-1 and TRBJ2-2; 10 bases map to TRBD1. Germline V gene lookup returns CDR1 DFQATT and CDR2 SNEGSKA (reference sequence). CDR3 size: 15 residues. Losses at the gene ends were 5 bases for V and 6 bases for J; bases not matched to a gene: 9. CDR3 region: CSAQTGGTVAGELFF. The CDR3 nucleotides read TGCAGTGCTCAGACAGGGGGCACGGTTGCCGGGGAGCTGTTTTTT.

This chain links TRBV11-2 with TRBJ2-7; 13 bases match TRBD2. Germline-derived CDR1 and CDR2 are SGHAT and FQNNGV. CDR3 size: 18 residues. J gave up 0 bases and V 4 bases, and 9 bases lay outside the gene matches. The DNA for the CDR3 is TGTGCCAGCAGCTCCAGGACTAGCGGGAGCGAAAGCTCCTACGAGCAGTACTTC. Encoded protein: CASSSRTSGSESSYEQYF. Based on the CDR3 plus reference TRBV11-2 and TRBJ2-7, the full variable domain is EAGVAQSPRYKIIEKRQSVAFWCNPISGHATLYWYQQILGQGPKLLIQFQNNGVVDDSQLPKDRFSAERLKGVDSTLKIQPAKLEDSAVYLCASSSRTSGSESSYEQYFGPGTRLTVT.

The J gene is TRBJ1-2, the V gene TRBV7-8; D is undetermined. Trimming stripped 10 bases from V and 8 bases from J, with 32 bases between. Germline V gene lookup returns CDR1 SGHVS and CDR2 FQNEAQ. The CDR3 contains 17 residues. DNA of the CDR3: TGTGCCACCAAACGACTAACTCCGGGATCCCTGACGGGCGGCTACACCTTC. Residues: CATKRLTPGSLTGGYTF.

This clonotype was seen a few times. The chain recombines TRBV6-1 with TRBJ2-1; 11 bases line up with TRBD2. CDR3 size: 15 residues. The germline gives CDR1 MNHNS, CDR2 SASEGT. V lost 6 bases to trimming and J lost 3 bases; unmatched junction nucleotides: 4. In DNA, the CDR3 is TGTGCCAGCAGGAGACTAGCGGGGCTCTACAATGAGCAGTTCTTC. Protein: CASRRLAGLYNEQFF.

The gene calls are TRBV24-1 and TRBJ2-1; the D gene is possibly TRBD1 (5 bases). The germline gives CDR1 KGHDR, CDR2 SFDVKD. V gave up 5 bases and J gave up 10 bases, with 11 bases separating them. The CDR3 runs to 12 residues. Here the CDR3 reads CATSVGQGEQFF. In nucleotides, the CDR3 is TGTGCCACCAGTGTAGGGCAGGGAGAGCAGTTCTTC.

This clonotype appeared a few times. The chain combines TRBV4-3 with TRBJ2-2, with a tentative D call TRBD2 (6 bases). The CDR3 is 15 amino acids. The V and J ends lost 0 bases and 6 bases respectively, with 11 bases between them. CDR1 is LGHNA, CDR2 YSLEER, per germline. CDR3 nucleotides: TGCGCCAGCAGCCAAGATAGACTAGTACCCGGGGAGCTGTTTTTT. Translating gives CASSQDRLVPGELFF.

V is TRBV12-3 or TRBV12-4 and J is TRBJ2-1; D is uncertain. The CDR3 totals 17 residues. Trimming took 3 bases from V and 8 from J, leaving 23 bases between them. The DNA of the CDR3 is TGTGCCAGCAGTTTTTGGTCTTGGCAGCTCCCCGCGGATGAGCAGTTCTTC. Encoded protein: CASSFWSWQLPADEQFF.

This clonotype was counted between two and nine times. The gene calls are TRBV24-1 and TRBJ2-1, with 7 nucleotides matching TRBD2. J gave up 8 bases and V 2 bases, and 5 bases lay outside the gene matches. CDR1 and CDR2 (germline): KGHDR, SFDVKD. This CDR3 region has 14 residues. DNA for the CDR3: TGTGCCACCAGTGATTCCGGGAGGAAGGATGAGCAGTTCTTC. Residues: CATSDSGRKDEQFF.

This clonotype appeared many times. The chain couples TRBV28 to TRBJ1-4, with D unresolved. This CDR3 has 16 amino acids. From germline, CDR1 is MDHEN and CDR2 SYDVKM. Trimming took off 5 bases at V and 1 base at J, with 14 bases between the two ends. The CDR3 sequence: CASSIGFLGTNEKLFF. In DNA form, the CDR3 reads TGTGCCAGCAGTATAGGGTTTCTCGGAACTAATGAAAAACTGTTTTTT.

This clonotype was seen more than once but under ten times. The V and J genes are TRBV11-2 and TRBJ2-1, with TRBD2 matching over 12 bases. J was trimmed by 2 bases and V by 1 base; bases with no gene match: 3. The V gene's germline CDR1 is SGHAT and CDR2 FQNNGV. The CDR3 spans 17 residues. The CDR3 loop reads CASSLGLAGGPYNEQFF. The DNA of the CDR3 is TGTGCCAGCAGCTTAGGTCTAGCGGGAGGGCCCTACAATGAGCAGTTCTTC.

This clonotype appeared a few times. The CDR3 sequence is CASSESGRSTDTQYF. CDR3 nucleotides: TGTGCCAGCAGTGAATCGGGCAGAAGCACAGATACGCAGTATTTT. This rearrangement joins TRBV25-1 to TRBJ2-3; no definite D call. Germline CDR1 MGHDK, CDR2 SYGVNS. The germline V and J ends were trimmed by 1 base and 0 bases, with 8 bases remaining between them. This CDR3 is 15 amino acids long.

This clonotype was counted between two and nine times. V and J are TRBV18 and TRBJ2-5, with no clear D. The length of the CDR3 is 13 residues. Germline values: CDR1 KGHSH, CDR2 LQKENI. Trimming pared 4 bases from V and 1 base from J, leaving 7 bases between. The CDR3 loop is CASSRSGQETQYF. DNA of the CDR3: TGTGCCAGCTCACGCTCAGGCCAAGAGACCCAGTACTTC.

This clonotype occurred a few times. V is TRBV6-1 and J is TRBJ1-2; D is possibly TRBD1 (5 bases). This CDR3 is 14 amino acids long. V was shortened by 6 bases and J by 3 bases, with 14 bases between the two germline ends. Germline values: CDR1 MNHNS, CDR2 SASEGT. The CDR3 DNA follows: TGTGCCAGCAGGGGGGTTAAGAGGGACTATGGCTACACCTTC. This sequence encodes CASRGVKRDYGYTF.

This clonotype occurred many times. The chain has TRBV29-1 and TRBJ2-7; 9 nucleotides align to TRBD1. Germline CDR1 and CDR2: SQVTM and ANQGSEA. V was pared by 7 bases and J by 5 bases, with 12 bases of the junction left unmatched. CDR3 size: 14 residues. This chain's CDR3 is CSAQNRDRADEQYF. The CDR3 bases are TGCAGCGCCCAGAACCGGGACAGGGCAGACGAGCAGTACTTC.

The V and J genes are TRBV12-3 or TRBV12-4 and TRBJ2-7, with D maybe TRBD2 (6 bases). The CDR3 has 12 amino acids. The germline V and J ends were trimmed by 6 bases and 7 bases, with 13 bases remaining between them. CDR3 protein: CASSPWGREQYF. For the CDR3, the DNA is TGTGCCAGCAGCCCTTGGGGGAGGGAGCAGTACTTC.

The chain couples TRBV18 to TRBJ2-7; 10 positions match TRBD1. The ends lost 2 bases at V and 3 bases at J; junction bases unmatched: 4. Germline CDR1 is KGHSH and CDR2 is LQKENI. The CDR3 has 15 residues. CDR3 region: CASSPYRDRGYEQYF. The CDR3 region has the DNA TGTGCCAGCTCACCATATCGGGACAGGGGCTACGAGCAGTACTTC.

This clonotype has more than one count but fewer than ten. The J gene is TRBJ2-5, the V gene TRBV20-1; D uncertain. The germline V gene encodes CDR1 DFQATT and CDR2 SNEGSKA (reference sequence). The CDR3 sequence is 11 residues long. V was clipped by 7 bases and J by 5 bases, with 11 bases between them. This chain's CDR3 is CSVAEGETQYF. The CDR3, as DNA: TGCAGTGTGGCAGAAGGGGAGACCCAGTACTTC.

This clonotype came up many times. The chain's CDR3 is CASSQETPGGQETQYF. The CDR3 DNA is TGCGCCAGCAGCCAAGAAACCCCAGGGGGACAAGAGACCCAGTACTTC. This chain links TRBV4-3 with TRBJ2-5, with 7 bases lining up with TRBD1. Per germline, CDR1 LGHNA and CDR2 YSLEER. There are 16 residues in the CDR3. V dropped 0 bases and J dropped 2; count of bases not matched to a gene: 6.

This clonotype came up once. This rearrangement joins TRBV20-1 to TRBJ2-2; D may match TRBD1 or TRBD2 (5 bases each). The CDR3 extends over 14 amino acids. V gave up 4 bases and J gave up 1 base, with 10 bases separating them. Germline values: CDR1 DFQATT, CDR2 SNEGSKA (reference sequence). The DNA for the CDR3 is TGCAGTGCTAAAATTGGGGGGAACACCGGGGAGCTGTTTTTT. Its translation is CSAKIGGNTGELFF.

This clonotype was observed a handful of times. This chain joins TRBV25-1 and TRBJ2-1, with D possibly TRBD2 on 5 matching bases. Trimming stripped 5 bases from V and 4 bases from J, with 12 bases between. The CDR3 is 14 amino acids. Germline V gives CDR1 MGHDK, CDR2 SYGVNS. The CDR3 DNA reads TGTGCCAGCAGTTTGAATGAGCGGTACAATGAGCAGTTCTTC. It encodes CASSLNERYNEQFF.

CDR3 amino acids: CASSQGKVYEQYF. CDR3 sequence (DNA): TGTGCCAGCAGTCAGGGCAAGGTCTACGAGCAGTACTTC. The chain couples TRBV25-1 to TRBJ2-7; maybe TRBD1 (5 bases). The ends were cut back, 5 bases at V and 3 bases at J, with 11 bases in the middle. The CDR3 spans 13 residues. Per germline, CDR1 MGHDK and CDR2 SYGVNS.

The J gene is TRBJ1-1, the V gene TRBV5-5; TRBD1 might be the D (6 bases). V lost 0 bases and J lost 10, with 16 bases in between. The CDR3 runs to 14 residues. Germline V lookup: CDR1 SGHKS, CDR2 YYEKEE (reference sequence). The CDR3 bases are TGTGCCAGCAGCTTGGAACAGGGAAGGGTTCGAGCTTTCTTT. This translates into CASSLEQGRVRAFF.

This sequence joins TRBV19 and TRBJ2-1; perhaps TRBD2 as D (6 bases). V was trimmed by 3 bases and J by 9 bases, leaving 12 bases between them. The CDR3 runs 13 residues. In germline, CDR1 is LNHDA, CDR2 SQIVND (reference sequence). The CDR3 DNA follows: TGTGCCAGTAGTATGTTCGGGGGAACTGAGCAGTTCTTC. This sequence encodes CASSMFGGTEQFF.

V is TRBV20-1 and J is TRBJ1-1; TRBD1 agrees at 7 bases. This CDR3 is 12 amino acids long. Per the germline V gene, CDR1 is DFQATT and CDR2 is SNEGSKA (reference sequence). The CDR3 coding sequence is TGCATCGCGTCACAGGGGAGCACTGAAGCTTTCTTT. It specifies CIASQGSTEAFF.